The rows below give T cell receptor beta chains drawn from one sample of a study of blood T cell repertoires in COVID-19. Here immunoSEQ multiplex PCR was the method, and the copy in TCRdb shows in-frame clones only, minus some. This sample has 250,000 to 300,000 clones, with 85% found just once. The sample consisted of peripheral blood. These receptors were taken from a man in his forties or fifties with active or convalescent COVID-19. Both conserved end residues are part of each CDR3. A D gene is named only where the DNA matches it firmly. Not every row has a clone size; where given, it reads once, few, many or a size class.

TGTGCCTGGGGGGGGAGAACTGAAGCTTTCTTT | CAWGGRTEAFF | TRBV30 | NA | NA | TRBJ1-1
TGTGCCAGCAGCTTCGGGACTTTGTACTACAATGAGCAGTTCTTC | CASSFGTLYYNEQFF | TRBV7-2 | NA | NA | TRBJ2-1
TGTGCCAGCAGTGAAGTGGGCCGTGAGCAGTTCTTC | CASSEVGREQFF | TRBV2 | NA | NA | TRBJ2-1
TGTGCCAGCAGCCTCTCTCAGGGGGAGGATGAAAAACTGTTTTTT | CASSLSQGEDEKLFF | TRBV4-2 | NA | TRBD1 | TRBJ1-4
TGCGCCAGCAGCTGGGGGAGCGGGTACCAAGAGACCCAGTACTTC | CASSWGSGYQETQYF | TRBV5-1 | NA | NA | TRBJ2-5
TGTGCCAGCAGTCCCGGACAGAGGAACACTGAAGCTTTCTTT | CASSPGQRNTEAFF | TRBV6-5 | NA | NA | TRBJ1-1
TGTGCCAGCAGTGAACTAGCGGCTAGCACAGATACGCAGTATTTT | CASSELAASTDTQYF | TRBV2 | NA | TRBD2 | TRBJ2-3
TGTGCCAGCAGCTTGATGGACAGTCCCTACAATGAGCAGTTCTTC | CASSLMDSPYNEQFF | TRBV7-9 | NA | NA | TRBJ2-1
TGTGCCATCAGTGAGGCCTACGGGACAGGGCCGGAAAAACTGTTTTTT | CAISEAYGTGPEKLFF | TRBV10-3 | NA | TRBD1 | TRBJ1-4
TGCAGCGTCCAGGGGGCAGCCTACAATGAGCAGTTCTTC | CSVQGAAYNEQFF | TRBV29-1 | NA | TRBD1 | TRBJ2-1
TGTGCCAGCAGCCAAGATCTGGGGGGACTAGCGGGAAACGGCGGGGAGCTGTTTTTT | CASSQDLGGLAGNGGELFF | TRBV3-1/TRBV3-2 | NA | TRBD2 | TRBJ2-2
TGTGCCAGCAGCTCTAAGAGGGACAGCAACTATGGCTACACCTTC | CASSSKRDSNYGYTF | TRBV5-6 | NA | TRBD1 | TRBJ1-2
TGTGCCAGCAACCTAGCGGGAACCTACAATGAGCAGTTCTTC | CASNLAGTYNEQFF | TRBV9 | NA | TRBD2 | TRBJ2-1
TGTGCCAGCAGGGGGACAGGGGAAGGTGGCTACACCTTC | CASRGTGEGGYTF | TRBV27 | NA | TRBD1 | TRBJ1-2
TGTGCCAGCAGCGCCTACAGGGGTAGGTCTACCTACGAGCAGTACTTC | CASSAYRGRSTYEQYF | TRBV11-2 | once | TRBD1 | TRBJ2-7
TGTGCCAGCAGCCCCCCGGACAGGATCTCTGGAAACACCATATATTTT | CASSPPDRISGNTIYF | TRBV11-2 | NA | TRBD1 | TRBJ1-3
TGTGCCATCCTAGGACGGGGGACGAACACTGAAGCTTTCTTT | CAILGRGTNTEAFF | TRBV19 | once | NA | TRBJ1-1
TGTGCCAGCAGCTCGCGCTCCGGCTACACCTTC | CASSSRSGYTF | TRBV2 | NA | NA | TRBJ1-2
TGTGCCAGCAGCTTAAGTTTCGGGAAAGATGAGCAGTTCTTC | CASSLSFGKDEQFF | TRBV7-3 | once | NA | TRBJ2-1
TGTGCCAGCAGCTGGGGGCGGGAGTTTAGGGAGACCCAGTACTTC | CASSWGREFRETQYF | TRBV28 | NA | NA | TRBJ2-5
TGTGCCAGCAGACTTTCAGGGGTTATGAACACTGAAGCTTTCTTT | CASRLSGVMNTEAFF | TRBV6-4 | NA | NA | TRBJ1-1
TGTGCCAGCAGCTCCCAGGGGGTTGAGCAGTTCTTC | CASSSQGVEQFF | TRBV11-2 | NA | TRBD1 | TRBJ2-1